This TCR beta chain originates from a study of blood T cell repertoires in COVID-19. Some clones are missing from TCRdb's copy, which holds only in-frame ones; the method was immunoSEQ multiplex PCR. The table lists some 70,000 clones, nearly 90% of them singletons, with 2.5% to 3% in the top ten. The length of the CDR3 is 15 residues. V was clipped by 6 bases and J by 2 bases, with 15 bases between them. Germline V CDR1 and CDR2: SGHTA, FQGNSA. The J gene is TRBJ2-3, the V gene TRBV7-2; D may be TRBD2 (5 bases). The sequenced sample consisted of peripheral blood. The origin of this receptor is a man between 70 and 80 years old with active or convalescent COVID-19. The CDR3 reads CASSLGPGITDTQYF. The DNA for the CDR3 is TGTGCCAGCAGTTTGGGTCCGGGGATCACAGATACGCAGTATTTT.